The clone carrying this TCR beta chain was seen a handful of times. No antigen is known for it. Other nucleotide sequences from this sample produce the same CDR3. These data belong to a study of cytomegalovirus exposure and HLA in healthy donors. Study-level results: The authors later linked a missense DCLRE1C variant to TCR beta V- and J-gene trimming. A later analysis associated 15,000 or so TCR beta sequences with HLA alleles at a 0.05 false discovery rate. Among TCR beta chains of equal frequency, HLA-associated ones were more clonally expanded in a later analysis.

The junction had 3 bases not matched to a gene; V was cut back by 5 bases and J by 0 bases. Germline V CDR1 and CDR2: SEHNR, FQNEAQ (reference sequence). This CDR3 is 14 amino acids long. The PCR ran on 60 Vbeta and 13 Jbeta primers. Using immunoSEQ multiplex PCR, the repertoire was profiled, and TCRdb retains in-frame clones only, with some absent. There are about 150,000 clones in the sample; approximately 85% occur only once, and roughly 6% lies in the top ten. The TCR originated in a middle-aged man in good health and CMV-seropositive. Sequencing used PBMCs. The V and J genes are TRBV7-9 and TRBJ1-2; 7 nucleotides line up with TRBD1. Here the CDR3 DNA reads TGTGCCAGCAGCCTCGGACAGGCTAACTATGGCTACACCTTC. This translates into CASSLGQANYGYTF.